These 13 T cell receptor beta chains share one sample of origin, sequenced in a study of T cells in women clearing cervical HPV infection. Assay used: immunoSEQ multiplex PCR; TCRdb lists only in-frame clones, some missing. The specimen's table records approximately 16,000 clones. Sequenced sample: blood buffy coat. The receptors shown here come from a woman between 18 and 75 years old with a cervical HPV16 infection that either progressed to CIN3+ or cleared (not recorded which).

A note on this clone: The read is 3 residues too short to cover the CDR3 end, so that end is filled in from the germline J gene. V gene TRBV2 combines with J gene TRBJ2-7, with 9 bases lining up with TRBD2. From germline, CDR1 is SNHLY and CDR2 FYNNEI. V trimming: 1 base; J trimming: 6 bases; junction bases outside the gene matches: 10. This CDR3 region has 16 residues. Here the CDR3 reads CASSEGASGGTIEQYF. The CDR3 DNA, read in part, is TGTGCCAGCAGTGAAGGGGCCAGCGGGGGGACTATCGAG.

To note about this clone: The DNA ends 3 residues before the CDR3 does, and the rest of the CDR3 is filled in from the germline J gene. The chain carries TRBV5-1 and TRBJ1-3; D possibly corresponds to TRBD1 (6 bases). The germline V and J ends were trimmed by 2 bases and 0 bases, with 12 bases remaining between them. Germline V gives CDR1 SGHRS, CDR2 YFSETQ. CDR3 length equals 16 residues. The sequenced CDR3 bases are TGCGCCAGCAGCTTCGGGGGGGCCCGCTCTGGAAACACC. Encoded protein: CASSFGGARSGNT. The complete CDR3 reads CASSFGGARSGNTIYF. Using reference TRBV5-1 and TRBJ1-3 for the parts outside the CDR3, the full variable domain is KAGVTQTPRYLIKTRGQQVTLSCSPISGHRSVSWYQQTPGQGLQFLFEYFSETQRNKGNFPGRFSGRQFSNSRSEMNVSTLELGDSALYLCASSFGGARSGNTIYFGEGSWLTVV.

To note about this clone: The CDR3 end falls 3 residues outside the read, so it is completed with the germline J gene. This chain connects TRBV19 to TRBJ2-1; the D gene is possibly TRBD2 (7 bases). The CDR3 totals 17 residues. Germline CDR1 reads LNHDA; CDR2 reads SQIVND (reference sequence). V lost 3 bases and J lost 0, with 15 bases in between. The sequenced part of the CDR3 DNA is TGTGCCAGTAGTATTGCCTCGGGGGGCCGCTCCTACAATGAG. Translation: CASSIASGGRSYNE. The CDR3 in its entirety is CASSIASGGRSYNEQFF.

On this clone: The CDR3 end falls 3 residues outside the read, so it is completed with the germline J gene. This sequence joins TRBV5-1 and TRBJ2-3; 10 bases line up with TRBD2. The CDR3 contains 16 residues. Per the germline V gene, CDR1 is SGHRS and CDR2 is YFSETQ. CDR3 loop: CASSLGSSGGFGTQYF. CDR3 DNA, as far as it was read: TGCGCCAGCAGCCTGGGCTCTAGCGGGGGTTTCGGGACG.

In regard to this clone: The read is 3 residues too short to cover the CDR3 end, so that end is filled in from the germline J gene. The chain combines TRBV7-2 with TRBJ2-1; D is unresolved. Germline assignment: CDR1 SGHTA and CDR2 FQGNSA. The CDR3 extends over 14 amino acids. V was cut by 5 bases and J by 3 bases, with 11 bases left in between. The DNA read from the CDR3 is TGTGCCAGCAGCACGCTGGCTGGCTACAATGAG. Its translation is CASSTLAGYNE. Given in full, the CDR3 is CASSTLAGYNEQFF.

A word on this clone: Read coverage stops 3 residues before the CDR3 terminus; the germline J gene supplies the remainder. J is TRBJ2-3 and V is TRBV20-1; the D gene is possibly TRBD1 (5 bases). V was trimmed by 3 bases and J by 3 bases, leaving 13 bases between them. This CDR3 region has 14 residues. Germline CDR1 reads DFQATT; CDR2 reads SNEGSKA (reference sequence). The CDR3 bases that were read are TGCAGTGCTAGGTGGCAGGGTGGAACAGATACG. This sequence encodes CSARWQGGTDT. In full, the CDR3 reads CSARWQGGTDTQYF.

A note on this clone: Coverage ceases 3 residues before the CDR3 finishes, and the germline J gene fills in the end. V gene TRBV12-3 or TRBV12-4 combines with J gene TRBJ2-1; 10 nucleotides line up with TRBD1. Trimming removed 9 bases from V and 7 bases from J; junction bases left unmatched: 6. This CDR3 has 13 amino acids. CDR3 in amino acids: CASTTGGRNEQFF. The sequenced part of the CDR3 DNA is TGTGCCAGTACGACAGGGGGCAGGAATGAG.

A remark on this clone: The read finishes 3 residues shy of the CDR3 end, and the germline J gene is used to complete it. In the same sample, other DNA sequences code for this CDR3. The chain uses TRBV18 and TRBJ1-2; 7 nucleotides match TRBD1. CDR1 is KGHSH and CDR2 is LQKENI in the germline V gene. The CDR3 has 18 amino acids. The CDR3 DNA, read in part, is TGTGCCAGCTCACCAGTCTCCGGGACAGCCCTTTCCTACAATGAC. It is translated as CASSPVSGTALSYND. The full-length CDR3 reads as CASSPVSGTALSYNDYTF.

Worth noting for this clone: The read ends 3 residues before the CDR3 terminus; that terminus is restored from the germline J gene. V usage is TRBV5-1 and J usage is TRBJ2-7; TRBD1 matches 10 bases. CDR1 SGHRS and CDR2 YFSETQ come from the germline V gene. After removal of 1 base from V and 0 bases from J, the junction contained 7 bases not matched to a gene. The CDR3 is 17 residues long. CDR3: CASSLPGTGAFSYEQYF. The sequenced part of the CDR3 DNA is TGCGCCAGCAGCTTGCCCGGGACAGGGGCCTTCTCCTACGAG.

On this clone itself: The read stops 3 residues short of the end of the CDR3; the missing end is completed from the germline J gene. The chain couples TRBV30 to TRBJ2-7, with 9 bases that match TRBD2. CDR1 is GTSNPN, CDR2 SVGIG, per germline (reference sequence). Trimming cost V 4 bases and J 4 bases; bases outside gene matches: 2. The CDR3 is made up of 12 amino acids. The part of the CDR3 DNA that was read is TGTGCCTGGACCGCGGGGGGGTACGAG. Translated, it gives CAWTAGGYE. The CDR3, in full, reads CAWTAGGYEQYF. Complete variable domain (other parts from reference TRBV30 and TRBJ2-7): SQTIHQWPATLVQPVGSPLSLECTVEGTSNPNLYWYRQAAGRGLQLLFYSVGIGQISSEVPQNLSASRPQDRQFILSSKKLLLSDSGFYLCAWTAGGYEQYFGPGTRLTVT.

For this clone: Read coverage stops 3 residues before the CDR3 terminus; the germline J gene supplies the remainder. The chain has TRBV6-1 and TRBJ2-5; 9 nucleotides match TRBD2. CDR1 MNHNS and CDR2 SASEGT come from the germline V gene. The CDR3 is 15 residues long. V lost 3 bases to trimming and J lost 7 bases; unmatched junction nucleotides: 9. CDR3 bases read: TGTGCCAGCAGTGAGCGACAGGCGGGAGGGGGGACC. Translated: CASSERQAGGGT. The entire CDR3 sequence reads CASSERQAGGGTQYF.

Comment on this clone: Coverage ceases 3 residues before the CDR3 finishes, and the germline J gene fills in the end. The genes are TRBV6-2 or TRBV6-3 and TRBJ1-5; unclear D gene. The CDR3 is 16 amino acids. The V and J ends lost 4 bases and 9 bases respectively, with 22 bases between them. Germline CDR1 and CDR2: MNHEY and SVGEGT. The part of the CDR3 DNA that was read is TGTGCCAGCAGTTTCAACGCAGCGTCGTCTCATCCGCCC. Amino acids: CASSFNAASSHPP. In full, the CDR3 is CASSFNAASSHPPQHF.

By frequency, this clone is large (0.1 to 1%). The read halts 3 residues ahead of the CDR3 end, with the missing end drawn from the germline J gene. The V gene is TRBV9, the J gene TRBJ1-1, with TRBD1 as a possible D gene (6 bases). In germline, CDR1 is SGDLS, CDR2 YYNGEE. The CDR3 extends over 13 amino acids. Between the trimmed V and J ends, which lost 6 bases and 5 bases, there was a span of 14 bases. The CDR3 sequence is CASTGRGGTEAFF. The part of the CDR3 DNA that was read is TGTGCCAGCACCGGAAGGGGGGGGACTGAA.